This T cell receptor (beta chain) was sequenced in a study of T cells in tuberculosis. Study-wide context: The T cells targeted glucose monomycolate, a mycobacterial lipid, via CD1B. Within 7 days of starting treatment, or before, PBMC were stored.

Trimming took 3 bases from V and 0 from J, leaving 10 bases between them. Germline V gives CDR1 GTSNPN, CDR2 SVGIG (reference sequence). The CDR3 totals 14 residues. Time point denoted: new active TB diagnosis, blood taken before or within 7 days of starting treatment. HIV-seronegative South African adults aged 18 years or older had newly diagnosed active tuberculosis. Study-wide results and limits: A GMM-specific repertoire classifier reached about 90% accuracy, AUROC approximately 0.9.

Generated by immunoSEQ multiplex PCR, the TCRdb table keeps only in-frame clones and is missing some. The table records 25,000 to 40,000 clones, roughly nine tenths of them present only once. Of note for this clone: Its antigen is not identified.

The clonotype originates from an adult with tuberculosis. Material: PBMCs, obtained at tuberculosis diagnosis. The chain joins TRBV30 to TRBJ2-3; D gene unclear. The CDR3 spells CAWSVHRSTDTQYF. For the CDR3, the DNA is TGTGCCTGGAGCGTCCACAGAAGCACAGATACGCAGTATTTT.